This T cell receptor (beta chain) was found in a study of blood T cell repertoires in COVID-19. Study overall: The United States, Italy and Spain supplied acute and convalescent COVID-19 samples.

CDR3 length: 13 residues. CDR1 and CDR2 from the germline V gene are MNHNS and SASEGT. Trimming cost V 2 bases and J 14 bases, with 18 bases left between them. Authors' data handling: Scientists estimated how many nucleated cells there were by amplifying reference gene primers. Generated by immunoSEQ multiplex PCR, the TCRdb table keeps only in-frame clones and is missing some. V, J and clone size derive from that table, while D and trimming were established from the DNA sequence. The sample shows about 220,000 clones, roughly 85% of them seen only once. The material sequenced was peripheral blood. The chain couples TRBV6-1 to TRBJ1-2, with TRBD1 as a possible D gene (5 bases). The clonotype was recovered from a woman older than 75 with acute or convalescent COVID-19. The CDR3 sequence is CASSEFDSLVGTF. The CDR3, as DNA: TGTGCCAGCAGTGAATTTGACAGTTTGGTGGGAACCTTC.